The TCR beta chain under discussion was sequenced for a study of OX40 agonist ivuxolimab in advanced cancers. About the research overall: Dose-escalation patients' cancers were hepatocellular carcinoma, melanoma, renal cell or head and neck cancer. Participants could have had prior anti-PD-1, anti-PD-L1 or anti-CTLA-4 therapy, and less than 45% had some.

With autoimmune disease history or systemic immunosuppression, patients were excluded. The protocol was immunoSEQ multiplex PCR, while the TCRdb copy is restricted to in-frame clones and leaves out a portion. The data contain about 23,000 clones, around four fifths of them singletons. A note on this clone: The antigen is undetermined.

General study findings and limits: Compared with CD4+, CD8+ T cells on average had more expanded clones.

After removal of 0 bases from V and 0 bases from J, the junction contained 3 bases not matched to a gene. CDR1 is LGHNT and CDR2 is FRNRAP in the germline V gene. CDR3 length equals 17 residues. This material consisted of CD4+ or CD8+ T cells sorted from blood, taken in a trial of the OX40 agonist ivuxolimab. This chain joins TRBV12-5 and TRBJ2-1; 9 positions agree with TRBD2. The clonotype was recovered from an adult with an advanced solid tumor such as melanoma, head and neck, liver or kidney cancer. In DNA form, the CDR3 reads TGTGCTAGTGGTTTGGTAGGGCGGGGGGGCTCCTACAATGAGCAGTTCTTC. Translated, it gives CASGLVGRGGSYNEQFF.